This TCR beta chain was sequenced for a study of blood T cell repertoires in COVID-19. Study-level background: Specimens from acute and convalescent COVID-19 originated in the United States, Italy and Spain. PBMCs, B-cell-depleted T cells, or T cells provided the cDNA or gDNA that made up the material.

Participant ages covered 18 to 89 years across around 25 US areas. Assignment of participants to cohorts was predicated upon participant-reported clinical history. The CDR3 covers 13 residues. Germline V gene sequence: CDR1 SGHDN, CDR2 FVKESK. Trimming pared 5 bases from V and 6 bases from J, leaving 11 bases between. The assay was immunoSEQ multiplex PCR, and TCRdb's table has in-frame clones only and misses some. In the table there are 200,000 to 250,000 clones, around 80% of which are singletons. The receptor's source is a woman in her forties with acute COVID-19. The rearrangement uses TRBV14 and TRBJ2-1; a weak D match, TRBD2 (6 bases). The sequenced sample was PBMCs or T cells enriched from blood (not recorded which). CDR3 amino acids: CASSAPGVNEQFF. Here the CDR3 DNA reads TGTGCCAGCAGCGCTCCGGGAGTCAATGAGCAGTTCTTC. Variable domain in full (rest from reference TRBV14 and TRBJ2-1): EAGVTQFPSHSVIEKGQTVTLRCDPISGHDNLYWYRRVMGKEIKFLLHFVKESKQDESGMPNNRFLAERTGGTYSTLKVQPAELEDSGVYFCASSAPGVNEQFFGPGTRLTVL.